The clone carrying this T cell receptor (beta chain) turned up a few times. The method was immunoSEQ multiplex PCR; TCRdb's version includes in-frame clones alone and lacks a portion of them. The sample consists of about 110,000 clones, roughly nine tenths of them appearing once. The sample is drawn from a study of T cell changes during pregnancy in multiple sclerosis. Trimming cost V 1 base and J 7 bases, with 11 bases left between them. Germline CDR1 SGHTA, CDR2 FQGTGA. This CDR3 is built from 15 residues. The chain combines TRBV7-3 with TRBJ1-6; maybe TRBD1 (5 bases). The sequencing here drew on peripheral blood, taken before pregnancy. The TCR was taken from a female donor with multiple sclerosis, enrolled in a pregnancy study. CDR3 sequence reads: CASSLIDSRNSPLHF. The CDR3 coding sequence is TGTGCCAGCAGCTTAATCGACAGCCGAAATTCACCCCTCCACTTT.